A single sample gave rise to the 10 T cell receptor beta chains below, sequenced in a study of neurological immune-mediated disorders. In TCRdb, the 5' RACE reads were re-called with MiXCR into one record per CDR3 protein. The data hold 75,000 to 85,000 distinct CDR3 sequences, with roughly 15% observed a single time. The sequenced sample was PBMCs. These receptors were taken from a woman between 40 and 50 years old in good health.

This clonotype was observed at least ten times. This rearrangement joins TRBV6-2 or TRBV6-3 to TRBJ1-5; 10 bases are a match to TRBD1. The CDR3 has 14 amino acids. Losses at the gene ends were 6 bases for V and 6 bases for J; bases not matched to a gene: 5. Germline assignment: CDR1 MNHEY and CDR2 SVGEGT. The CDR3 coding sequence is TGTGCCAGCAGGACAGGGGGCTTGAGTCAGCCCCAGCATTTT. Translation gives CASRTGGLSQPQHF.

This clonotype was detected many times. DNA for the CDR3: TGCAGTGTCAGAGGGCCCTCTGGCGGGCACGACGCAGATACGCAGTATTTT. Translation gives CSVRGPSGGHDADTQYF. J is TRBJ2-3 and V is TRBV20-1, with a possible D match to TRBD2 (5 bases). The CDR3 totals 17 residues. V shed 7 bases and J shed 4 bases, with 27 bases lying between them. Germline V CDR1 and CDR2: DFQATT, SNEGSKA (reference sequence).

In its sample, this clonotype was seen many times. This chain links TRBV5-1 with TRBJ2-1, with a weak D call TRBD2 (6 bases). Germline V gives CDR1 SGHRS, CDR2 YFSETQ. The length of the CDR3 is 16 residues. Deletions cut 0 bases from V and 3 bases from J, with 13 bases between. The CDR3 sequence is CASSLAPRAGYNEQFF. The CDR3 DNA is TGCGCCAGCAGCTTGGCCCCACGAGCGGGCTACAATGAGCAGTTCTTC.

There are many counts of this clonotype. A much larger clone sits a single nucleotide away, making a read error possible. The genes are TRBV20-1 and TRBJ1-2; D perhaps matches TRBD1 (5 bases). The germline V gene encodes CDR1 DFQATT and CDR2 SNEGSKA (reference sequence). The CDR3 is made up of 14 amino acids. The CDR3 region is CSASGGIKDYGHTF. CDR3 DNA: TGCAGTGCCTCGGGGGGGATTAAGGACTATGGCCACACCTTC.

This clonotype was counted at least ten times. The chain combines TRBV25-1 with TRBJ2-3, with unresolved D. The CDR3 totals 11 residues. Trimming removed 4 bases from V and 5 bases from J, with 4 bases in between. The germline gives CDR1 MGHDK, CDR2 SYGVNS. CDR3 amino acids: CASSGKDTQYF. CDR3 sequence (DNA): TGTGCCAGCAGTGGGAAAGATACGCAGTATTTT.

The gene calls are TRBV5-4 and TRBJ2-5; D uncertain. Germline V gene sequence: CDR1 SGHNT, CDR2 YYREEE (reference sequence). The CDR3 has 14 residues. V lost 0 bases and J lost 5, with 11 bases in between. CDR3 sequence reads: CASSLAGVRETQYF. The CDR3 DNA reads as TGTGCCAGCAGCTTGGCAGGCGTTCGGGAGACCCAGTACTTC.

This clonotype was counted at least ten times. The CDR3 is CASSGTGANVLTF. Here the CDR3 DNA reads TGTGCCAGCAGTGGTACGGGGGCCAACGTCCTGACTTTC. V gene TRBV28 combines with J gene TRBJ2-6, with D uncertain. Germline CDR1 and CDR2: MDHEN and SYDVKM. Deletions cut 5 bases from V and 4 bases from J, with 6 bases between. This CDR3 is 13 amino acids long.

About this clonotype: At one end, the junction sequence differs from germline, possibly due to a read error. The rearrangement uses TRBV5-1 and TRBJ2-3, with 13 bases aligning to TRBD2. CDR1 is SGHRS, CDR2 YFSETQ, per germline. CDR3 length: 14 amino acids. The CDR3 region is CTSRTSGGTDTQYF. DNA of the CDR3: TGCACCAGCCGGACTAGCGGGGGTACAGATACGCAGTATTTT.

The chain uses TRBV7-9 and TRBJ1-1; tentative D call: TRBD1 (6 bases). Germline V lookup: CDR1 SEHNR, CDR2 FQNEAQ (reference sequence). V lost 10 bases, J lost 6 bases, and 24 bases lay in between. The CDR3 is 15 amino acids. This CDR3 is CANRPTRGERAEAFF. The CDR3 nucleotides read TGTGCCAACAGACCCACGAGGGGGGAGCGGGCTGAAGCTTTCTTT.

This clonotype has a count of ten or more. The chain joins TRBV6-5 to TRBJ2-1; D gene uncertain. The CDR3 contains 15 residues. V lost 0 bases and J lost 5, with 11 bases in between. The germline V gene has CDR1 MNHEY and CDR2 SVGAGI. CDR3: CASSYSEWQNNEQFF. CDR3 nucleotide sequence: TGTGCCAGCAGTTACTCCGAGTGGCAGAACAATGAGCAGTTCTTC.